The 29 T cell receptor beta chains in this list originate from one sample, sequenced in a study of cytomegalovirus exposure and HLA in healthy donors. Vbeta (60) and Jbeta (13) primers were used in the PCR. The protocol was immunoSEQ multiplex PCR, while the TCRdb copy is restricted to in-frame clones and leaves out a portion. The data hold over 80,000 clones, with 73% observed a single time. Sample: PBMCs. The receptor set was obtained from a man aged 35 to 55 in good health and CMV-seronegative.

This clone was detected once. The chain combines TRBV6-9 with TRBJ2-4; unclear D gene. With 7 bases removed from V and 0 bases from J, the gap between germline ends came to 13 bases. The length of the CDR3 is 15 residues. Looked up from germline, CDR1 is MNHGY and CDR2 is SVAAGI. CDR3 DNA: TGTGCCAGCATCTTGCCGTGGCTAGCCAAAAACATTCAGTACTTC. Its translation: CASILPWLAKNIQYF.

Here the CDR3 DNA reads TGTGCCAGCAGCTTAGGTCCGGCTTGGAGGGATGAGCAGTTCTTC. This gives the protein CASSLGPAWRDEQFF. This sequence joins TRBV7-6 and TRBJ2-1; D might be TRBD2 (6 bases). V was pared by 1 base and J by 8 bases, with 15 bases between. The CDR3 is made up of 15 amino acids. The V gene's germline CDR1 is SGHVS and CDR2 FNYEAQ.

The V call is TRBV15, the J call TRBJ1-2; the D gene is possibly TRBD1 (6 bases). This CDR3 has 18 residues. The V end lost 0 bases, the J end lost 2 bases, and 19 bases lay between the germline ends. CDR1 is LNHNV, CDR2 YYDKDF, per germline (reference sequence). The CDR3 DNA reads as TGTGCCACCAGCAGAGAGGTGGTAGCAGGGGAAAAAAACTATGGCTACACCTTC. This codes for CATSREVVAGEKNYGYTF.

The V call is TRBV9, the J call TRBJ2-5; 7 bases map to TRBD2. Trimming removed 3 bases from V and 7 bases from J; junction bases left unmatched: 9. Germline V gene data show CDR1 as SGDLS and CDR2 as YYNGEE. This CDR3 has 14 residues. CDR3 loop: CASSASGARRTQYF. CDR3 coding DNA: TGTGCCAGCAGCGCGAGCGGGGCCCGGAGGACCCAGTACTTC. The full variable domain, rest sourced from reference TRBV9 and TRBJ2-5, is DSGVTQTPKHLITATGQRVTLRCSPRSGDLSVYWYQQSLDQGLQFLIQYYNGEERAKGNILERFSAQQFPDLHSELNLSSLELGDSALYFCASSASGARRTQYFGPGTRLLVL.

This clone has just one count. This sequence joins TRBV28 and TRBJ1-2; a possible D gene is TRBD1 (5 bases). Germline values: CDR1 MDHEN, CDR2 SYDVKM. The CDR3 contains 15 residues. Trimming cost V 0 bases and J 1 base, with 9 bases left between them. CDR3 DNA sequence: TGTGCCAGCAGTTTATGGGGGGGTGGTAACTATGGCTACACCTTC. Its translation is CASSLWGGGNYGYTF.

The J gene is TRBJ1-3, the V gene TRBV7-9; no clear D. Trimming took off 2 bases at V and 2 bases at J, with 7 bases between the two ends. CDR1 SEHNR and CDR2 FQNEAQ come from the germline V gene (reference sequence). This CDR3 comprises 14 residues. The CDR3 DNA sequence: TGTGCCAGCAGCTTAATCGCTACTGGAAACACCATATATTTT. It yields the protein CASSLIATGNTIYF. Supplemented by reference TRBV7-9 and TRBJ1-3, the full variable domain reads DTGVSQNPRHKITKRGQNVTFRCDPISEHNRLYWYRQTLGQGPEFLTYFQNEAQLEKSRLLSDRFSAERPKGSFSTLEIQRTEQGDSAMYLCASSLIATGNTIYFGEGSWLTVV.

The DNA for the CDR3 is TGTGCCAGTAGGAGACAGGGAGCCGCCTATGGCTACACCTTC. Translated, it gives CASRRQGAAYGYTF. The rearrangement uses TRBV19 and TRBJ1-2, with TRBD1 matching over 7 bases. Looked up from germline, CDR1 is LNHDA and CDR2 is SQIVND (reference sequence). This CDR3 region has 14 residues. V lost 6 bases, J lost 4 bases, and 8 bases stayed unmatched.

The V call is TRBV5-1, the J call TRBJ1-2; TRBD1 matches 9 bases. V was clipped by 4 bases and J by 5 bases; unmatched bases: 6. The CDR3 is 14 amino acids. Germline CDR1 is SGHRS and CDR2 is YFSETQ. DNA of the CDR3: TGCGCCAGCAGCCCCGGGGACAGGGTTTATGGCTACACCTTC. Protein sequence: CASSPGDRVYGYTF. Complete variable domain (other parts from reference TRBV5-1 and TRBJ1-2): KAGVTQTPRYLIKTRGQQVTLSCSPISGHRSVSWYQQTPGQGLQFLFEYFSETQRNKGNFPGRFSGRQFSNSRSEMNVSTLELGDSALYLCASSPGDRVYGYTFGSGTRLTVV.

J is TRBJ2-7 and V is TRBV30, with D maybe TRBD1 (5 bases). Germline V CDR1 and CDR2: GTSNPN, SVGIG (reference sequence). V lost 2 bases and J 3 bases, leaving 8 bases between the germline ends. The CDR3 runs to 12 residues. The CDR3 region has the DNA TGTGCCTGGAGTTGGGGCGGCTACGAGCAGTACTTC. Translating it yields CAWSWGGYEQYF.

The genes are TRBV6-5 and TRBJ1-2, with D maybe TRBD1 (6 bases). The V end was cut by 0 bases, the J end by 6 bases, with 14 bases between. This CDR3 has 15 residues. Germline assignment: CDR1 MNHEY and CDR2 SVGAGI. The CDR3 DNA reads TGTGCCAGCAGTTACTCTGGGGGGGCGAAAGATGGCTACACCTTC. Translation: CASSYSGGAKDGYTF.

This chain joins TRBV14 and TRBJ1-1, with D possibly being TRBD1 (5 bases). The V gene's germline CDR1 is SGHDN and CDR2 FVKESK. The CDR3 has 16 amino acids. Trimming took off 3 bases at V and 4 bases at J, with 18 bases between the two ends. CDR3 protein: CASSHLTGGFGTEAFF. The CDR3 coding sequence is TGTGCCAGCAGCCATCTGACGGGGGGTTTTGGCACTGAAGCTTTCTTT.

The rearrangement uses TRBV5-4 and TRBJ1-4; D is undetermined. This CDR3 comprises 15 residues. Trimming left V 4 bases short and J 6 bases short, with 16 bases between. Per germline, CDR1 SGHNT and CDR2 YYREEE (reference sequence). CDR3 in amino acids: CASSEGSTSYEKLFF. As DNA, the CDR3 is TGTGCCAGCAGCGAAGGGAGTACAAGTTATGAAAAACTGTTTTTT.

The chain couples TRBV7-8 to TRBJ2-4; TRBD2 might be the D (7 bases). The V gene lost 5 bases and the J gene lost 7 bases, with 24 bases spanning the gap. Germline values: CDR1 SGHVS, CDR2 FQNEAQ. The CDR3 has 17 amino acids. The CDR3: CASSVLTGASGLNIQYF. The CDR3 DNA follows: TGTGCCAGCAGCGTCCTGACGGGGGCTAGCGGATTGAACATTCAGTACTTC.

V is TRBV7-9 and J is TRBJ2-5; tentatively, D is TRBD2 (5 bases). Trimming removed 4 bases from V and 5 bases from J, with 14 bases in between. The CDR3 covers 14 residues. Germline V lookup: CDR1 SEHNR, CDR2 FQNEAQ (reference sequence). The CDR3 loop is CASSSTNTGETQYF. The DNA for the CDR3 is TGTGCCAGCAGCTCGACGAACACGGGGGAGACCCAGTACTTC.

V and J are TRBV4-1 and TRBJ2-5; 7 bases agree with TRBD1. V gave up 1 base and J gave up 6 bases; unmatched junction bases: 8. Germline CDR1 and CDR2: MGHRA and YSYEKL. The CDR3 runs 15 residues. CDR3: CASSQGDSQGKTQYF. The CDR3 nucleotides are TGCGCCAGCAGCCAAGGGGACAGCCAGGGAAAGACCCAGTACTTC.

This clone occurred once. The chain couples TRBV7-9 to TRBJ2-7; 8 bases match TRBD1. This CDR3 is built from 16 residues. Trimming removed 5 bases from V and 5 bases from J; junction bases left unmatched: 14. CDR1 is SEHNR and CDR2 is FQNEAQ in the germline V gene (reference sequence). The CDR3 DNA is TGTGCCAGCAGCCGATACCAGGACAGGGAGTCCCACGAGCAGTACTTC. Translated, it gives CASSRYQDRESHEQYF.

The rearrangement uses TRBV6-5 and TRBJ1-3; D remains ambiguous. The V and J ends lost 3 bases and 4 bases respectively, with 7 bases between them. The germline CDR1 and CDR2 sequences are MNHEY and SVGAGI. The CDR3 has 13 amino acids. CDR3 in amino acids: CASSYYRGNTIYF. In DNA, the CDR3 is TGTGCCAGCAGTTATTACAGAGGAAACACCATATATTTT.

Comment on this clone: The same CDR3 can be traced to other DNA sequences in this sample. The chain employs TRBV5-4 and TRBJ1-1; D ambiguous. This CDR3 is 14 amino acids long. Trimming stripped 0 bases from V and 2 bases from J, with 8 bases between. Germline V gene data show CDR1 as SGHNT and CDR2 as YYREEE (reference sequence). Here the CDR3 DNA reads TGTGCCAGCAGCTTGGCGGCAGGAAACACTGAAGCTTTCTTT. It translates to CASSLAAGNTEAFF.

This clone was detected a few times. The rearrangement joins TRBV4-1 to TRBJ1-2; 9 bases are a match to TRBD1. V lost 4 bases and J lost 4; bases outside the gene matches: 7. This CDR3 spans 15 amino acids. Germline lookup yields CDR1 MGHRA and CDR2 YSYEKL. CDR3 region: CASSRGQGGVYGYTF. The CDR3 DNA sequence: TGCGCCAGCAGCCGGGGACAGGGAGGAGTCTATGGCTACACCTTC.

This chain links TRBV30 with TRBJ1-5; TRBD1 matches at 7 bases. CDR1 GTSNPN and CDR2 SVGIG come from the germline V gene (reference sequence). The CDR3 covers 13 residues. J gave up 6 bases and V 1 base, and 3 bases lay outside the gene matches. The CDR3 nucleotides read TGTGCCTGGAGTGCGACAGGGATTCAGCCCCAGCATTTT. Translated, it gives CAWSATGIQPQHF.

This clone was counted a single time. The same CDR3 is also encoded by other DNA sequences in this sample. The rearrangement links TRBV6-5 to TRBJ2-3; possibly TRBD2 for D (6 bases). The germline gives CDR1 MNHEY, CDR2 SVGAGI. The V gene lost 0 bases and the J gene lost 1 base, with 8 bases spanning the gap. This CDR3 is built from 15 residues. As DNA, the CDR3 is TGTGCCAGCAGTTACTCGCCGGGGGGCACAGATACGCAGTATTTT. This gives the protein CASSYSPGGTDTQYF.

This chain connects TRBV25-1 to TRBJ2-5; TRBD2 is a possible D gene (6 bases). This CDR3 spans 17 amino acids. Germline lookup yields CDR1 MGHDK and CDR2 SYGVNS. V was pared by 0 bases and J by 2 bases, with 16 bases between. In DNA, the CDR3 is TGTGCCAGCAGTGAATACAGGGTCGGAGGGTTTCAAGAGACCCAGTACTTC. Amino acids: CASSEYRVGGFQETQYF.

This clone was found a few times. The rearrangement joins TRBV28 to TRBJ1-3; 7 bases fit TRBD1. The V gene's germline CDR1 is MDHEN and CDR2 SYDVKM. V lost 3 bases and J lost 4; bases outside the gene matches: 6. CDR3 length: 15 residues. In DNA form, the CDR3 reads TGTGCCAGCAGTTTCGGGGTCAGGGGGGGAAACACCATATATTTT. Its protein product is CASSFGVRGGNTIYF.

The chain joins TRBV5-4 to TRBJ1-5; no reliable D call. V was shortened by 2 bases and J by 3 bases, with 9 bases between the two germline ends. Looked up from germline, CDR1 is SGHNT and CDR2 is YYREEE (reference sequence). CDR3 size: 14 residues. CDR3 bases: TGTGCCAGCAGCTTTACGGGGTCCAATCAGCCCCAGCATTTT. Protein product: CASSFTGSNQPQHF.

The V gene is TRBV19, the J gene TRBJ1-5, with D maybe TRBD1 (6 bases). The germline CDR1 and CDR2 sequences are LNHDA and SQIVND (reference sequence). The V and J ends lost 6 bases and 5 bases respectively, with 11 bases between them. This CDR3 has 13 residues. For the CDR3, the DNA is TGTGCCAGTAGCCTGGACAGAGATCAGCCCCAGCATTTT. Protein sequence: CASSLDRDQPQHF.

The chain employs TRBV6-1 and TRBJ2-7; D perhaps matches TRBD2 (7 bases). CDR1 and CDR2 (germline): MNHNS, SASEGT. The V end was cut by 3 bases, the J end by 1 base, with 10 bases between. CDR3 length equals 14 residues. The CDR3 bases are TGTGCCAGCAGTGAGGCGGGGGCGTCCTACGAGCAGTACTTC. Translated, it gives CASSEAGASYEQYF.

The rearrangement uses TRBV6-1 and TRBJ1-6, with D uncertain. Germline CDR1 reads MNHNS; CDR2 reads SASEGT. The CDR3 runs to 13 residues. The V end was cut by 8 bases, the J end by 8 bases, with 13 bases between. Written as DNA, the CDR3 is TGTGCCAGCCGGCCGGGAGAAGATTCACCCCTCCACTTT. This encodes CASRPGEDSPLHF.

Worth noting for this clone: In this CDR3 the conserved last residue, phenylalanine or tryptophan, is missing, so a read error is likely. The chain links TRBV12-5 to TRBJ1-5, with D uncertain. Trimming removed 4 bases at V and 3 bases at J, with 22 bases between. Germline CDR1 and CDR2: LGHNT and FRNRAP. CDR3 length: 18 residues. The CDR3 DNA sequence: TGTGCTAGTGGTTCAAGTGTGTGGCAGCAGGTGCTCAATCAGCCCCAGCATGTT. Translating it yields CASGSSVWQQVLNQPQHV.

The rearrangement joins TRBV4-2 to TRBJ2-7; a weak D match, TRBD1 (6 bases). The CDR3 runs to 17 residues. V was cut by 1 base and J by 2 bases, with 18 bases left in between. Germline loops: CDR1 LGHNA, CDR2 YNFKEQ. CDR3 loop: CASSQAPSDRRAYEQYF. CDR3 DNA: TGTGCCAGCAGCCAAGCCCCTAGTGACAGGCGGGCCTACGAGCAGTACTTC.